In this sample, the clone carrying this T cell receptor beta chain turned up many times. This CDR3 region has 16 residues. Trimming stripped 0 bases from V and 0 bases from J, with 11 bases between. Germline CDR1 SGDLS, CDR2 YYNGEE. TCRdb reprocessed the 5' RACE reads via MiXCR and lists one record per CDR3 protein. This sample has 55,000 to 80,000 distinct CDR3 sequences, with around a tenth found just once. This entry comes from a study of early T cells in non-severe SARS-CoV-2 infection. The chain joins TRBV9 to TRBJ2-3, with D perhaps TRBD2 (5 bases). Sample: whole blood. The source is an adult who was a healthcare worker with PCR-confirmed SARS-CoV-2 infection or an uninfected control (not recorded which). CDR3 DNA sequence: TGTGCCAGCAGCGTAGTAGGAGGAACTAGCACAGATACGCAGTATTTT. This translates into CASSVVGGTSTDTQYF.